Each of the 16 T cell receptor beta chains below was sequenced from the same sample in a study of tumor and adjacent non-tumor tissue in lung cancer. RNA was extracted from bulk tissue without any cell sorting. Three rounds of nested PCR, following a modified ARM-PCR protocol, produced the TCRbeta library. TCRdb re-analysed the multiplex PCR reads in MiXCR, keeping a single row per CDR3 protein. The sample has about 93,000 distinct CDR3 sequences, about 70% seen once. Material for sequencing was lung tumor tissue. These receptors originate from a man in his 60s with non-small cell lung cancer.

This clonotype was seen ten or more times. The V call is TRBV5-1, the J call TRBJ2-1; D is ambiguous. The V end was cut by 0 bases, the J end by 5 bases, with 3 bases between. CDR3 length: 12 amino acids. CDR1 and CDR2 (germline): SGHRS, YFSETQ. This CDR3 reads CASSLGNNEQFF. The DNA for the CDR3 is TGCGCCAGCAGCTTGGGAAACAATGAGCAGTTCTTC.

This clonotype was observed a few times. The genes are TRBV28 and TRBJ1-5; the D is unclear. The germline V and J ends were trimmed by 5 bases and 5 bases, with 13 bases remaining between them. CDR1 MDHEN and CDR2 SYDVKM come from the germline V gene. This CDR3 has 14 residues. Here the CDR3 reads CASSLRQPDQPQHF. The CDR3 DNA is TGTGCCAGCAGTCTTCGGCAGCCAGATCAGCCCCAGCATTTT.

This chain uses TRBV20-1 with TRBJ2-7; D is perhaps TRBD2 (6 bases). The CDR3 contains 14 residues. CDR1 and CDR2 (germline): DFQATT, SNEGSKA (reference sequence). Between the trimmed V and J ends, which lost 1 base and 0 bases, there was a span of 10 bases. The CDR3 DNA follows: TGCAGTGCTAGAGTAGCGCGGGGCTCCTACGAGCAGTACTTC. This translates into CSARVARGSYEQYF.

With regard to this clonotype: A much more abundant neighbour one base away suggests this may be a read error. The J gene is TRBJ1-5, the V gene TRBV20-1; 8 nucleotides match TRBD1. Germline V gene data show CDR1 as DFQATT and CDR2 as SNEGSKA (reference sequence). This CDR3 contains 17 residues. This CDR3 reads CIARDPSGGRGNQPQHF. The CDR3 DNA reads as TGCATTGCTAGAGATCCTTCAGGGGGCAGGGGCAATCAGCCCCAGCATTTT.

This clonotype occurred many times. V and J are TRBV20-1 and TRBJ1-1, with D unresolved. V lost 3 bases and J 2 bases, leaving 13 bases between the germline ends. There are 14 residues in the CDR3. Germline V CDR1 and CDR2: DFQATT, SNEGSKA (reference sequence). The CDR3 protein is CSARGFGHNTEAFF. In nucleotides, the CDR3 is TGCAGTGCTAGGGGTTTCGGCCATAACACTGAAGCTTTCTTT.

As for this clonotype: A much more abundant neighbour one base away suggests this may be a read error. V and J are TRBV10-2 and TRBJ1-2; possible D gene TRBD1, 5 bases. With 0 bases removed from V and 5 bases from J, the gap between germline ends came to 10 bases. Germline CDR1 reads WSHSY; CDR2 reads SAAADI. The CDR3 runs to 14 residues. CDR3 in DNA: TGCGCCAGCAGTGAGTCATGGGGCACGTATGGCTACACCTTC. It is translated as CASSESWGTYGYTF.

This clonotype was seen a handful of times. CDR3 in amino acids: CASPSPKLPSTDTQYF. CDR3 DNA sequence: TGTGCCAGCCCTTCCCCCAAGTTACCCAGCACAGATACGCAGTATTTT. This sequence joins TRBV21-1 and TRBJ2-3; the DNA was not used to check the table's D call, TRBD1. TRBV21-1 is marked as a pseudogene. The CDR3 covers 16 residues.

Regarding this clonotype: The junction differs from germline at one of its ends, possibly a read error. This rearrangement joins TRBV30 to TRBJ2-5; D not resolved. This CDR3 is built from 11 residues. Per the germline V gene, CDR1 is GTSNPN and CDR2 is SVGIG (reference sequence). The CDR3 sequence: CAWSRGETRYF. The DNA of the CDR3 is TGTGCCTGGAGTCGCGGCGAGACCCGGTACTTC.

For this clonotype: A much bigger clone sits one base away, suggesting this may be a read error. The chain is built from TRBV10-3 and TRBJ1-1; possibly TRBD1 for D (6 bases). CDR1 is ENHRY and CDR2 is SYGVKD in the germline V gene. V lost 6 bases, J lost 1 base, and 12 bases lay in between. The CDR3 spans 14 residues. CDR3 sequence: CAIRPQGGNTEAFF. The CDR3 DNA sequence: TGTGCCATCAGGCCCCAAGGGGGGAACACTGAAGCTTTCTTT.

Concerning this clonotype: One end of the junction does not line up with germline, which may come from a read error. Here the CDR3 reads CASGIQGGQETQYF. CDR3 sequence (DNA): TGTGCCAGCGGGATACAGGGGGGTCAAGAGACCCAGTACTTT. The chain links TRBV6-2 or TRBV6-3 to TRBJ2-5; 8 bases agree with TRBD1. In germline, CDR1 is MNHEY, CDR2 SVGEGT. The CDR3 has 14 residues.

The gene calls are TRBV6-6 and TRBJ1-6; D perhaps matches TRBD1 (6 bases). V lost 7 bases to trimming and J lost 8 bases, with 9 bases between them. Germline V gene sequence: CDR1 MNHNY, CDR2 SVGAGI (reference sequence). The CDR3 loop spans 12 amino acids. CDR3 protein: CASIGGDSPLHF. CDR3 DNA: TGTGCCAGCATAGGGGGTGATTCACCCCTCCACTTT.

This clonotype was seen a single time. The junction departs from germline at one end; a sequencing error may be responsible. The chain links TRBV29-1 to TRBJ2-6, with 12 bases identical to TRBD1. From germline, CDR1 is SQVTM and CDR2 ANQGSEA. The CDR3 spans 16 residues. The CDR3 spells CSVPSGQGAGANVLIF. The CDR3 DNA follows: TGCAGCGTTCCATCGGGACAGGGGGCTGGGGCCAACGTCCTGATTTTC. The whole variable domain, filled in from reference TRBV29-1 and TRBJ2-6, reads SAVISQKPSRDICQRGTSLTIQCQVDSQVTMMFWYRQQPGQSLTLIATANQGSEATYESGFVIDKFPISRPNLTFSTLTVSNMSPEDSSIYLCSVPSGQGAGANVLIFGAGSRLTVL.

CDR3: CANTGARGYTF. CDR3 DNA sequence: TGTGCCAACACAGGGGCGCGTGGCTACACCTTC. This chain connects TRBV28 to TRBJ1-2; 7 bases are shared with TRBD1. CDR1 is MDHEN, CDR2 SYDVKM, per germline. This CDR3 has 11 residues. The ends lost 10 bases at V and 7 bases at J; junction bases unmatched: 6.

For this clonotype: An end of the junction differs from the germline gene, which may be a read error. The rearrangement joins TRBV6-1 to TRBJ2-7; 7 positions agree with TRBD1. Germline assignment: CDR1 MNHNS and CDR2 SASEGT. The CDR3 totals 13 residues. CDR3 bases: TGTGCCAGCCTCGGGGAAGGGGGCTACGAACAGTACTTC. The encoded protein is CASLGEGGYEQYF.

For this clonotype: One junction end does not reproduce the germline sequence, and a read error may be involved. This chain joins TRBV4-2 and TRBJ2-1; D unresolved. Germline V gene sequence: CDR1 LGHNA, CDR2 YNFKEQ. This CDR3 comprises 11 residues. CDR3 in amino acids: CVSSSGFEQFF. The CDR3 coding sequence is TGTGTCAGCAGCTCAGGATTTGAGCAGTTCTTC.

Details on this clonotype: The final CDR3 position lacks the conserved phenylalanine or tryptophan, pointing to a likely read error. It is unclear where the CDR3 begins or ends on the DNA, so no DNA is shown, and the CDR3 is as TCRdb lists it. The chain joins TRBV11-1 to TRBJ2-7; the table calls TRBD1, which could not be checked here. The CDR3 is made up of 14 amino acids, end residues included. Per germline, CDR1 SGHAT and CDR2 FQDESV (reference sequence). CDR3 loop: CDSSHGRRPGERYL.